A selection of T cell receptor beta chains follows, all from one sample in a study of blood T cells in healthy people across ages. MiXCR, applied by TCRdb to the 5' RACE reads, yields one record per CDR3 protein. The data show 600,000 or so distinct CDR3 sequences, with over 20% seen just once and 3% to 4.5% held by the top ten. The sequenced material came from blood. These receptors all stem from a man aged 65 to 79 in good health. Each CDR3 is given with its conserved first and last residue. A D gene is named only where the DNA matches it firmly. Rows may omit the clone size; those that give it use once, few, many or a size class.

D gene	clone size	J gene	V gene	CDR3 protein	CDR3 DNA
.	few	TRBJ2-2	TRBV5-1	CASSLARRETGELFF	TGCGCCAGCAGCTTGGCCCGGCGAGAGACCGGGGAGCTGTTTTTT
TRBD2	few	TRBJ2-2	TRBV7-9	CASSTGTSGRANTGELFF	TGTGCCAGCAGCACCGGGACTAGCGGGAGGGCGAACACCGGGGAGCTGTTTTTT
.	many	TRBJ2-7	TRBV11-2	CASSLALRKPYEQYF	TGTGCCAGCAGCTTAGCTCTCAGGAAACCTTACGAGCAGTACTTC
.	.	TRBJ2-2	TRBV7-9	CASSLRQRDTGELFF	TGTGCCAGCAGCTTAAGACAGCGAGACACCGGGGAGCTGTTTTTT
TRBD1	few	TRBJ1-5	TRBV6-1	CASRQDRGQGSNQPQHF	TGTGCCAGCAGACAGGACAGGGGGCAGGGTAGCAATCAGCCCCAGCATTTT
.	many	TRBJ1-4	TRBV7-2	CASSREGYNEKLFF	TGTGCCAGCAGCCGGGAGGGTTATAATGAAAAACTGTTTTTT
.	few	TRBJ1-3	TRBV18	CASSPVQNSGNTIYF	TGTGCCAGCTCACCAGTACAGAACTCTGGAAACACCATATATTTT
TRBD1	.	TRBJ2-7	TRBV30	CAWSLPMGQIYEQYF	TGTGCCTGGAGTCTACCAATGGGACAGATCTACGAGCAGTACTTC
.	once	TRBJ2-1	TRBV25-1	CASSESASSYNEQFF	TGTGCCAGCAGTGAATCAGCGAGCTCCTACAATGAGCAGTTCTTC
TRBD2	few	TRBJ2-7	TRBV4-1	CASSQDGGRAYEQYF	TGCGCCAGCAGCCAAGATGGGGGGAGGGCCTACGAGCAGTACTTC
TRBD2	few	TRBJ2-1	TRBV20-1	CSVPGDGGEQFF	TGCAGTGTCCCGGGGGACGGGGGGGAGCAGTTCTTC
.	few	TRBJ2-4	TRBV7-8	CASSALPTGTSYF	TGTGCCAGCAGCGCACTCCCAACCGGGACTTCGTACTTC
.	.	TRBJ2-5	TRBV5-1	CASSFIPSREETQYF	TGCGCCAGCAGCTTTATCCCCTCCCGGGAAGAGACCCAGTACTTC
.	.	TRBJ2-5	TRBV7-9	CASSMGPQETQYF	TGTGCCAGCAGCATGGGACCTCAAGAGACCCAGTACTTC
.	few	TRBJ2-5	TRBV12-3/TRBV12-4	CASAGTEQYF	TGTGCCAGTGCGGGTACGGAGCAGTACTTC
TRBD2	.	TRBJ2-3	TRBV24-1	CATSDPTSGNPTDTQYF	TGTGCCACCAGTGATCCAACTAGCGGGAATCCCACAGATACGCAGTATTTT
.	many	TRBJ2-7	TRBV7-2	CASSLPGVLSIYEQYF	TGTGCCAGCAGCTTACCGGGGGTTTTATCCATATACGAGCAGTACTTC